This T cell receptor (beta chain) appears in the sequencing data of a study of cytomegalovirus exposure and HLA in healthy donors. While unrecorded immune exposures were likely, the donors were nominally healthy when sampled. PCR used 60 Vbeta primers and 13 Jbeta primers. Using immunoSEQ multiplex PCR, the repertoire was profiled, and TCRdb retains in-frame clones only, with some absent. The sample holds about 50,000 clones. Trimming pared 6 bases from V and 2 bases from J, leaving 11 bases between. Germline V lookup: CDR1 SNHLY, CDR2 FYNNEI. The CDR3 has 14 residues. Points from the study as a whole: When analyzed later, a missense DCLRE1C variant was found to be linked to TCR beta V- and J-gene trimming.

Remarks on this clone: The antigen remains undetermined.

This TCR came from a woman between 55 and 75 years old in good health and CMV-seropositive. The chain employs TRBV2 and TRBJ1-5, with D possibly matching TRBD1 (5 bases). The sample was PBMCs. The CDR3 DNA reads TGTGCCAGCAGGACGGGGGACGGCAATCAGCCCCAGCATTTT. Translated: CASRTGDGNQPQHF.